This entry is about one T cell receptor (beta chain). Its target is unknown. Using immunoSEQ multiplex PCR, the repertoire was profiled, and TCRdb retains in-frame clones only, with some absent. The repertoire holds 450,000 to 500,000 clones, with 60% to 80% as singletons. This entry is derived from a study of shared clonotypes between healthy human individuals. The wider study: The composition of the donors was a couple of women and a few men aged 18 to 49. General study points: Limited genetic and exposure-history diversity came from having few donors.

The study enrolled healthy HIV-negative adults without recent acute infections or vaccinations as donors. With 2 bases removed from V and 6 bases from J, the gap between germline ends came to 19 bases. Germline loops: CDR1 SGHRS, CDR2 YFSETQ. The CDR3 has 16 amino acids. The rearrangement links TRBV5-1 to TRBJ2-3, with D possibly TRBD2 on 5 matching bases. The sample consisted of PBMCs. This TCR derives from a woman aged 35 to 49 in good health. Some clones in this sample may be carry-over from other donors' samples. This CDR3 is CASSFRTTGNVDTQYF. CDR3 bases: TGCGCCAGCAGCTTTAGGACCACGGGGAACGTGGATACGCAGTATTTT.